This paragraph covers one T cell receptor beta chain sequence. Its antigen remains unidentified. The data derive from a study of response to subunit inactivated influenza vaccine. Study-level findings and limits: The authors proposed limited new T cell recruitment per seasonal influenza vaccination.

TCRdb re-analysed the RT-PCR reads in MiXCR, keeping a single row per CDR3 protein. The sample lists more than 700,000 distinct CDR3 sequences; 21% were seen once. The ends lost 7 bases at V and 1 base at J; junction bases unmatched: 3. This CDR3 has 12 amino acids. Germline V gene data show CDR1 as SQVTM and CDR2 as ANQGSEA. This rearrangement joins TRBV29-1 to TRBJ1-1, with 7 bases fitting TRBD1. The sequences come from PBMCs from blood, collected roughly 5 days after vaccination. This receptor was obtained from a man between 45 and 60 years old who received an inactivated influenza vaccine. Here the CDR3 reads CSAGQKNTEAFF. In DNA, the CDR3 is TGCAGCGCGGGACAGAAGAACACTGAAGCTTTCTTT.